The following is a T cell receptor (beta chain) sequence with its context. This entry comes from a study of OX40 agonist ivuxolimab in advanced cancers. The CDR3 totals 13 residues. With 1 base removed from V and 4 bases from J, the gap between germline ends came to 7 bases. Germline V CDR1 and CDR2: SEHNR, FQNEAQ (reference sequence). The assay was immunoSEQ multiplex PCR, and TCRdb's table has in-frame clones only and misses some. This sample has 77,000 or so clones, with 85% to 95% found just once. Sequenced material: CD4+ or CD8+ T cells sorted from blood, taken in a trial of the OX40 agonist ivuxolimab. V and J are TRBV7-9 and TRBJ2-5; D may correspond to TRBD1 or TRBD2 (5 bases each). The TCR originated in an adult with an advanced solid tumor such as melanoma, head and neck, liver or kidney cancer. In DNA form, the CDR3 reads TGTGCCAGCAGCTTAGATGGGGGAGAGACCCAGTACTTC. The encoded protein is CASSLDGGETQYF.